What follows are 20 T cell receptor beta chains derived from one specimen sequenced in a study of blood T cell repertoires in COVID-19. This table comes from immunoSEQ multiplex PCR, and its TCRdb copy is limited to in-frame clones, with some not included. This table holds about 64,000 clones, 75% to 95% found once. The specimen was peripheral blood. These receptors were taken from an elderly woman with active COVID-19.

This clone has just one count. This sequence joins TRBV7-8 and TRBJ1-2; D gene unclear. V gave up 5 bases and J gave up 7 bases, with 11 bases separating them. The CDR3 has 12 amino acids. CDR1 and CDR2 (germline): SGHVS, FQNEAQ. The chain's CDR3 is CASSPGLLGYTF. In nucleotides, the CDR3 is TGTGCCAGCAGCCCGGGATTACTTGGCTACACCTTC. Combining the CDR3 with reference TRBV7-8 and TRBJ1-2 gives the whole variable domain GAGVSQSPRYKVAKRGQDVALRCDPISGHVSLFWYQQALGQGPEFLTYFQNEAQLDKSGLPSDRFFAERPEGSVSTLKIQRTQQEDSAVYLCASSPGLLGYTFGSGTRLTVV.

The genes are TRBV19 and TRBJ1-5; 7 nucleotides line up with TRBD1. The length of the CDR3 is 16 residues. Losses at the gene ends were 5 bases for V and 1 base for J; bases not matched to a gene: 8. CDR1 is LNHDA and CDR2 is SQIVND in the germline V gene (reference sequence). The CDR3 spells CASSFPPGGSNQPQHF. Here the CDR3 DNA reads TGTGCCAGTAGTTTCCCCCCAGGGGGGAGCAATCAGCCCCAGCATTTT.

The V and J genes are TRBV10-1 and TRBJ2-2; D is perhaps TRBD2 (6 bases). The CDR3 has 14 residues. Germline V CDR1 and CDR2: WNHNN, SYGVQD (reference sequence). Trimming shortened V by 5 bases and J by 4 bases, and 11 bases separated the two germline ends. This CDR3 reads CASSPGEGTGELFF. The CDR3 DNA sequence: TGCGCCAGCAGTCCGGGAGAAGGCACCGGGGAGCTGTTTTTT.

This clone appeared a single time. The rearrangement uses TRBV6-5 and TRBJ2-4; 7 positions match TRBD1. V lost 7 bases, J lost 6 bases, and 3 bases stayed unmatched. Germline values: CDR1 MNHEY, CDR2 SVGAGI. CDR3 length: 12 amino acids. The DNA of the CDR3 is TGTGCCAGCATGACAGGGATAAACATTCAGTACTTC. As protein: CASMTGINIQYF.

The chain combines TRBV15 with TRBJ1-1; maybe TRBD1 (5 bases). CDR3 length equals 15 residues. V lost 0 bases and J lost 1, with 9 bases in between. Germline V gives CDR1 LNHNV, CDR2 YYDKDF (reference sequence). The CDR3: CATSRDLTGNTEAFF. Written as DNA, the CDR3 is TGTGCCACCAGCAGAGATTTAACAGGGAACACTGAAGCTTTCTTT.

V usage is TRBV6-5 and J usage is TRBJ1-2; 7 nucleotides line up with TRBD1. CDR3 length equals 12 residues. Losses at the gene ends were 6 bases for V and 8 bases for J; bases not matched to a gene: 6. CDR1 and CDR2 from the germline V gene are MNHEY and SVGAGI. This CDR3 reads CASRTGYNGYTF. The CDR3 region has the DNA TGTGCCAGCAGGACAGGGTATAACGGCTACACCTTC.

The genes are TRBV28 and TRBJ2-1; 8 positions match TRBD2. The V gene's germline CDR1 is MDHEN and CDR2 SYDVKM. The J segment lost 1 base and the V segment lost 6 bases, leaving 14 bases of the junction unmatched. The CDR3 runs 18 residues. This CDR3 reads CASSTARAGGKSYNEQFF. DNA of the CDR3: TGTGCCAGCAGCACCGCTCGTGCGGGGGGAAAGTCCTACAATGAGCAGTTCTTC.

The chain links TRBV10-3 to TRBJ2-3; 9 nucleotides agree with TRBD2. This CDR3 is 14 amino acids long. The germline V gene has CDR1 ENHRY and CDR2 SYGVKD. J lost 0 bases, V lost 11 bases, and 6 bases had no gene match. In nucleotides, the CDR3 is TGTGCCTCCAGCGGGAGGCCTAGCACAGATACGCAGTATTTT. It translates to CASSGRPSTDTQYF.

The chain links TRBV6-1 to TRBJ2-3; 9 bases line up with TRBD2. In germline, CDR1 is MNHNS, CDR2 SASEGT. This CDR3 region has 18 residues. Losses at the gene ends were 2 bases for V and 1 base for J; bases not matched to a gene: 10. The chain's CDR3 is CASSEFRGGAGGTDTQYF. In nucleotides, the CDR3 is TGTGCCAGCAGTGAATTCCGCGGGGGGGCTGGGGGCACAGATACGCAGTATTTT.

The chain employs TRBV7-6 and TRBJ2-1, with TRBD2 matching 13 bases. With 4 bases clipped from V and 6 bases from J, the junction kept 3 bases outside the gene matches. The CDR3 is made up of 15 amino acids. Germline V gene lookup returns CDR1 SGHVS and CDR2 FNYEAQ. The CDR3 coding sequence is TGTGCCAGCAGCTCCAGGACTAGCGGGAGCAATGAGCAGTTCTTC. This sequence encodes CASSSRTSGSNEQFF.

A note on this clone: An end of the junction does not agree with germline; a read error may underlie this. V usage is TRBV7-7 and J usage is TRBJ2-7; TRBD1 matches at 9 bases. The germline gives CDR1 SSHAT, CDR2 FNYEAQ (reference sequence). The CDR3 contains 14 residues. The CDR3 nucleotides are TGTGCTAGCAGCCGGGACAGGGACGGGAACGAGCAGTACTTC. This sequence encodes CASSRDRDGNEQYF.

The V and J genes are TRBV3-1 (or the pseudogene TRBV3-2) and TRBJ2-4; weak D call: TRBD1 (6 bases). This CDR3 region has 15 residues. In germline, CDR1 is LGHDT, CDR2 YNNKEL (reference sequence). The ends were cut back, 1 base at V and 5 bases at J, with 12 bases in the middle. This chain's CDR3 is CASSQAGELENIQYF. The DNA of the CDR3 is TGTGCCAGCAGCCAAGCAGGGGAGTTGGAAAACATTCAGTACTTC.

This chain joins TRBV19 and TRBJ1-2, with 7 bases matching TRBD1. The CDR3 contains 13 residues. After removal of 4 bases from V and 4 bases from J, the junction contained 3 bases not matched to a gene. Per the germline V gene, CDR1 is LNHDA and CDR2 is SQIVND (reference sequence). The CDR3 region is CASSKGTVYGYTF. CDR3 sequence (DNA): TGTGCCAGTAGTAAAGGGACAGTCTATGGCTACACCTTC.

This rearrangement joins TRBV9 to TRBJ1-2; 9 bases agree with TRBD1. Germline V gene data show CDR1 as SGDLS and CDR2 as YYNGEE. The ends lost 4 bases at V and 4 bases at J; junction bases unmatched: 5. The CDR3 is 14 residues long. For the CDR3, the DNA is TGTGCCAGCAGCACAGGGGGCCGTGGCTATGGCTACACCTTC. Amino acids: CASSTGGRGYGYTF.

The rearrangement joins TRBV24-1 to TRBJ1-5, with D possibly being TRBD1 (5 bases). Germline CDR1 reads KGHDR; CDR2 reads SFDVKD. V was trimmed by 5 bases and J by 0 bases, leaving 13 bases between them. CDR3 size: 16 residues. CDR3 residues: CATSATGGGSNQPQHF. The CDR3 DNA sequence: TGTGCCACCAGTGCCACCGGGGGGGGTAGCAATCAGCCCCAGCATTTT.

This chain joins TRBV11-2 and TRBJ1-1, with 10 bases identical to TRBD1. With 2 bases clipped from V and 4 bases from J, the junction kept 4 bases outside the gene matches. The CDR3 covers 15 residues. The germline gives CDR1 SGHAT, CDR2 FQNNGV. CDR3 residues: CASSLQGQGTTEAFF. DNA of the CDR3: TGTGCCAGCAGCTTACAGGGACAGGGGACCACTGAAGCTTTCTTT.

This CDR3 reads CSVGGASGRNEQFF. In DNA form, the CDR3 reads TGCAGCGTCGGAGGGGCTAGCGGGAGGAATGAGCAGTTCTTC. V gene TRBV29-1 combines with J gene TRBJ2-1; TRBD2 matches at 11 bases. CDR1 is SQVTM and CDR2 is ANQGSEA in the germline V gene. This CDR3 has 14 residues. The J segment lost 7 bases and the V segment lost 6 bases, leaving 8 bases of the junction unmatched.

Turning to this clone: The same CDR3 is also encoded by other DNA sequences in this sample. The chain employs TRBV6-1 and TRBJ1-2; D is possibly TRBD1 (6 bases). Trimming shortened V by 0 bases and J by 7 bases, and 9 bases separated the two germline ends. The CDR3 runs to 13 residues. Germline lookup yields CDR1 MNHNS and CDR2 SASEGT. CDR3 amino acids: CASSEAGGGGYTF. The DNA for the CDR3 is TGTGCCAGCAGTGAAGCGGGAGGGGGTGGCTACACCTTC.

This clone was seen just once. The J gene is TRBJ1-4, the V gene TRBV7-9, with 8 bases that match TRBD1. The CDR3 has 16 amino acids. Germline V gene lookup returns CDR1 SEHNR and CDR2 FQNEAQ (reference sequence). The J segment lost 8 bases and the V segment lost 5 bases, leaving 13 bases of the junction unmatched. This chain's CDR3 is CASSPGQGGLVEKLFF. The CDR3 DNA follows: TGTGCCAGCAGCCCAGGACAGGGCGGCCTTGTGGAAAAACTGTTTTTT. Full variable domain (missing parts from reference TRBV7-9 and TRBJ1-4): DTGVSQNPRHKITKRGQNVTFRCDPISEHNRLYWYRQTLGQGPEFLTYFQNEAQLEKSRLLSDRFSAERPKGSFSTLEIQRTEQGDSAMYLCASSPGQGGLVEKLFFGSGTQLSVL.

The V and J genes are TRBV6-6 and TRBJ2-7; TRBD2 agrees at 8 bases. This CDR3 region has 16 residues. Losses at the gene ends were 6 bases for V and 7 bases for J; bases not matched to a gene: 17. CDR1 and CDR2 (germline): MNHNY, SVGAGI (reference sequence). The CDR3 nucleotides are TGTGCCAGCAGCCCTCGTGATTCGGGAGGGCCGGAAGAGCAGTACTTC. Translating gives CASSPRDSGGPEEQYF.